The 30 T cell receptor beta chains given below trace back to one sample, sequenced in a study of regulatory T cells in long-lasting Graves disease. Building the TCR beta libraries relied on iRepertoire HTBI primers, and CDR3 regions underwent Arm-PCR. MiXCR was run by TCRdb on the multiplex PCR reads, yielding one entry per CDR3 protein. The sample contains roughly 400,000 distinct CDR3 sequences, about 20% of which appear only once. Specified time point: persistent/refractory GD, antithyroid drugs over 5 years with positive TRAb. Researchers made the TCR library from RNA that was extracted from PBMCs. The sample was peripheral blood mononuclear cells (PBMCs), taken when the disease was refractory, from a patient treated with antithyroid drugs. Receptor source: a female donor with Graves disease.

This rearrangement joins TRBV5-1 to TRBJ2-2; D may be TRBD1 (5 bases). Trimming shortened V by 9 bases and J by 3 bases, and 12 bases separated the two germline ends. The CDR3 totals 13 residues. Germline lookup yields CDR1 SGHRS and CDR2 YFSETQ. CDR3 region: CATREGDTGELFF. In DNA, the CDR3 is TGCGCCACCAGAGAAGGGGACACCGGGGAGCTGTTTTTT.

At least ten counts were recorded for this clonotype. The CDR3 nucleotides are TGTGCCAGCAGCGTAGTGGCAGAGAATTCACCCCTCCACTTT. This sequence encodes CASSVVAENSPLHF. The V call is TRBV9, the J call TRBJ1-6; D not resolved. Germline values: CDR1 SGDLS, CDR2 YYNGEE. V lost 0 bases, J lost 7 bases, and 8 bases lay in between. This CDR3 contains 14 residues.

This clonotype was seen many times. The chain uses TRBV30 and TRBJ1-1; possibly TRBD1 for D (6 bases). With 0 bases removed from V and 0 bases from J, the gap between germline ends came to 8 bases. There are 14 residues in the CDR3. From germline, CDR1 is GTSNPN and CDR2 SVGIG (reference sequence). The CDR3 DNA sequence: TGTGCCTGGAGTGTTGAGGGGGTGAACACTGAAGCTTTCTTT. The encoded protein is CAWSVEGVNTEAFF.

This clonotype appeared many times. One junction end does not reproduce the germline sequence, and a read error may be involved. The chain employs TRBV12-3 or TRBV12-4 and TRBJ1-1, with D hard to call. The CDR3 length is 12 residues. CDR3 DNA: TGTGCCAGCAGTTTACTGAACATTGAAGCTTTCTTT. Translated: CASSLLNIEAFF.

This sequence joins TRBV20-1 and TRBJ1-4; D may be TRBD1 (6 bases). Germline CDR1 and CDR2: DFQATT and SNEGSKA (reference sequence). The CDR3 length is 12 residues. V lost 6 bases, J lost 7 bases, and 12 bases lay in between. Here the CDR3 DNA reads TGCAGTGCCCGCAGGGGAGGTGAAAAACTGTTTTTT. Its protein product is CSARRGGEKLFF.

In this sample, this clonotype turned up a few times. J is TRBJ2-7 and V is TRBV10-2; D gene unclear. Germline loops: CDR1 WSHSY, CDR2 SAAADI. CDR3 length equals 14 residues. Trimming stripped 0 bases from V and 6 bases from J, with 12 bases between. CDR3 coding DNA: TGCGCCAGCAGTGAGTCGCCAGGTGGTGGCGAGCAGTACTTC. Protein product: CASSESPGGGEQYF.

This clonotype was picked up many times. The genes are TRBV2 and TRBJ1-2; perhaps TRBD1 as D (5 bases). This CDR3 contains 14 residues. Germline assignment: CDR1 SNHLY and CDR2 FYNNEI. V lost 10 bases to trimming and J lost 0 bases, with 15 bases between them. Here the CDR3 DNA reads TGTGCCACCGCCAGGGACTCCCCTAACTATGGCTACACCTTC. This codes for CATARDSPNYGYTF.

This clonotype occurred a few times. The V call is TRBV7-2, the J call TRBJ1-2; D unresolved. The CDR3 extends over 14 amino acids. V shed 1 base and J shed 7 bases, with 13 bases lying between them. In germline, CDR1 is SGHTA, CDR2 FQGNSA. CDR3 residues: CASSLVGQPPGYTF. Here the CDR3 DNA reads TGTGCCAGCAGCTTAGTTGGGCAGCCCCCTGGCTACACCTTC.

Many counts were recorded for this clonotype. The CDR3, as DNA: TGTGCCAGTAGTACAGGGAAACACACCGGGGAGCTGTTTTTT. It codes for CASSTGKHTGELFF. The chain carries TRBV19 and TRBJ2-2; a possible D gene is TRBD1 (5 bases). V was cut by 4 bases and J by 3 bases, with 9 bases left in between. CDR3 size: 14 residues. Germline V gives CDR1 LNHDA, CDR2 SQIVND (reference sequence).

The CDR3 loop is CASGHRTSGTSSEQYF. The CDR3 coding sequence is TGTGCCAGTGGTCACCGGACTAGCGGGACTTCATCCGAGCAGTACTTC. The chain recombines TRBV19 with TRBJ2-7; 12 bases match TRBD2. Germline V gene lookup returns CDR1 LNHDA and CDR2 SQIVND (reference sequence). With 8 bases clipped from V and 6 bases from J, the junction kept 14 bases outside the gene matches. CDR3 length equals 16 residues.

There are many counts of this clonotype. The CDR3 region has the DNA TGTGCCAGCAGCCTGGGACAGGGGGTCAAACCCTACGAGCAGTACTTC. Translated: CASSLGQGVKPYEQYF. The chain recombines TRBV2 with TRBJ2-7, with 11 positions matching TRBD1. CDR3 length: 16 residues. J was trimmed by 2 bases and V by 6 bases; bases with no gene match: 9. Germline V gives CDR1 SNHLY, CDR2 FYNNEI.

This clonotype was observed many times. The chain employs TRBV2 and TRBJ2-2; 8 bases are shared with TRBD2. Trimming cost V 4 bases and J 5 bases; bases outside gene matches: 6. The CDR3 is 15 amino acids. Germline CDR1 SNHLY, CDR2 FYNNEI. The CDR3 bases are TGTGCCAGCAGTGTAACAGCGGGAGTTACCGGGGAGCTGTTTTTT. This sequence encodes CASSVTAGVTGELFF.

Here the CDR3 reads CASSQSAGGNHEQFF. The CDR3 nucleotides are TGTGCCAGCAGCCAATCGGCGGGAGGAAACCATGAGCAGTTCTTC. J is TRBJ2-1 and V is TRBV3-1, with 8 positions matching TRBD2. There are 15 residues in the CDR3. With 2 bases clipped from V and 8 bases from J, the junction kept 8 bases outside the gene matches. The germline gives CDR1 LGHDT, CDR2 YNNKEL (reference sequence).

This clonotype has a handful of counts. V usage is TRBV5-5 and J usage is TRBJ2-2; D gene uncertain. This CDR3 spans 16 amino acids. Trimming removed 0 bases at V and 1 base at J, with 10 bases between. The germline gives CDR1 SGHKS, CDR2 YYEKEE (reference sequence). CDR3 sequence: CASSLAVVRNTGELFF. Here the CDR3 DNA reads TGTGCCAGCAGCTTGGCCGTAGTCCGGAACACCGGGGAGCTGTTTTTT.

This clonotype was counted between two and nine times. The chain links TRBV6-1 to TRBJ1-5; a weak D match, TRBD1 (6 bases). Trimming cost V 10 bases and J 3 bases, with 13 bases left between them. CDR3 length equals 13 residues. The germline CDR1 and CDR2 sequences are MNHNS and SASEGT. CDR3 sequence reads: CATRGGVNQPQHF. The CDR3 DNA reads TGTGCCACCAGGGGAGGGGTCAATCAGCCCCAGCATTTT.

This clonotype was counted many times. The V gene is TRBV7-2, the J gene TRBJ1-3; D perhaps matches TRBD1 (6 bases). V shed 2 bases and J shed 2 bases, with 16 bases lying between them. CDR1 SGHTA and CDR2 FQGNSA come from the germline V gene. This CDR3 contains 17 residues. For the CDR3, the DNA is TGTGCCAGCAGCTTATTTGGAGGGGGGGCAGCTGGAAACACCATATATTTT. Amino acid sequence: CASSLFGGGAAGNTIYF.

The chain carries TRBV19 and TRBJ1-1; the D gene is possibly TRBD1 (5 bases). In germline, CDR1 is LNHDA, CDR2 SQIVND (reference sequence). Trimming cost V 7 bases and J 7 bases, with 16 bases left between them. The CDR3 is 13 residues long. The CDR3 sequence is CASNTGGIGEAFF. The CDR3 DNA is TGTGCCAGTAATACTGGGGGTATCGGTGAAGCTTTCTTT.

The J gene is TRBJ2-2, the V gene TRBV3-1, with 12 bases lining up with TRBD2. The V and J ends lost 1 base and 7 bases, in that order; junction bases with no gene match: 7. This CDR3 has 17 amino acids. Germline CDR1 LGHDT, CDR2 YNNKEL (reference sequence). The CDR3: CASSQAAGLAGIGELFF. The CDR3 DNA is TGTGCCAGCAGCCAAGCTGCTGGACTAGCGGGAATCGGGGAGCTGTTTTTT.

Ten or more counts support this clonotype. The chain couples TRBV6-5 to TRBJ2-2; D is perhaps TRBD1 (7 bases). Germline V lookup: CDR1 MNHEY, CDR2 SVGAGI. V lost 2 bases, J lost 10 bases, and 11 bases lay in between. This CDR3 contains 13 residues. The CDR3 nucleotides read TGTGCCAGCAGTTACGGCAGGGGGGAGGAGCTGTTTTTT. Its translation is CASSYGRGEELFF.

This clonotype was counted only a few times. The chain carries TRBV6-1 and TRBJ2-7; D might be TRBD2 (7 bases). Trimming pared 7 bases from V and 6 bases from J, leaving 16 bases between. The CDR3 has 13 amino acids. CDR1 MNHNS and CDR2 SASEGT come from the germline V gene. The CDR3 DNA follows: TGTGCCAGCACCAACAGGGAGGGCAGCGAGCAGTACTTC. Encoded protein: CASTNREGSEQYF.

The CDR3 loop is CSARGGANGYTF. CDR3 coding DNA: TGCAGTGCTAGGGGAGGGGCGAATGGCTACACCTTC. The rearrangement links TRBV20-1 to TRBJ1-2, with D possibly being TRBD1 (5 bases). This CDR3 comprises 12 residues. Germline V gene sequence: CDR1 DFQATT, CDR2 SNEGSKA (reference sequence). Trimming pared 3 bases from V and 6 bases from J, leaving 11 bases between.

On this clonotype: A clone one base away is much larger, so this may be a read error. The rearrangement links TRBV28 to TRBJ2-5; 7 bases match TRBD1. V was pared by 10 bases and J by 4 bases, with 12 bases of the junction left unmatched. Germline lookup yields CDR1 MDHEN and CDR2 SYDVKM. CDR3 size: 14 residues. The chain's CDR3 is CATGQDPPRETQYF. CDR3 in DNA: TGTGCCACCGGACAGGACCCCCCTAGAGAGACCCAGTACTTC.

This clonotype came up a few times. This chain joins TRBV6-5 and TRBJ2-7; no reliable D call. The CDR3 loop spans 15 amino acids. The V gene's germline CDR1 is MNHEY and CDR2 SVGAGI. Trimming pared 0 bases from V and 3 bases from J, leaving 12 bases between. The CDR3 sequence is CASSYSWTLNYEQYF. The CDR3 bases are TGTGCCAGCAGTTACTCTTGGACCCTAAACTACGAGCAGTACTTC.

This clonotype was recorded many times. This chain links TRBV27 with TRBJ2-7; no firm D call. Trimming cost V 2 bases and J 1 base, with 6 bases left between them. The CDR3 runs to 13 residues. Germline V gives CDR1 MNHEY, CDR2 SMNVEV (reference sequence). The CDR3 DNA sequence: TGTGCCAGCAGTTTAGCTTTTTCCTACGAGCAGTACTTC. Its protein product is CASSLAFSYEQYF.

This clonotype appeared many times. V is TRBV10-2 and J is TRBJ1-1; no clear D gene. The CDR3 is 14 residues long. Germline-derived CDR1 and CDR2 are WSHSY and SAAADI. Deletions cut 7 bases from V and 1 base from J, with 13 bases between. The CDR3 sequence: CASKSDPANTEAFF. The CDR3 DNA follows: TGCGCCAGCAAATCGGACCCAGCGAACACTGAAGCTTTCTTT.

This clonotype was counted ten times or more. DNA of the CDR3: TGTGCCAGTTCTCCAGGGGGCTCTCAGCCCCAGCATTTT. It encodes CASSPGGSQPQHF. The chain has TRBV2 and TRBJ1-5; TRBD1 aligns across 8 bases. V was pared by 9 bases and J by 6 bases, with 7 bases of the junction left unmatched. Germline CDR1 and CDR2: SNHLY and FYNNEI. The CDR3 runs to 13 residues.

This clonotype showed up many times. The chain recombines TRBV28 with TRBJ1-2, with D possibly matching TRBD1 (5 bases). V was cut by 10 bases and J by 1 base, with 22 bases left in between. The CDR3 has 16 amino acids. The germline gives CDR1 MDHEN, CDR2 SYDVKM. The CDR3 spells CATRSQLQGLNYGYTF. The CDR3 coding sequence is TGTGCCACCCGATCCCAACTGCAGGGCCTTAACTATGGCTACACCTTC.

There are a few counts of this clonotype. The chain uses TRBV29-1 and TRBJ2-7, with D perhaps assigned TRBD1 or TRBD2 (6 bases each). The V end was cut by 7 bases, the J end by 3 bases, with 19 bases between. CDR3 length: 14 amino acids. The germline V gene encodes CDR1 SQVTM and CDR2 ANQGSEA. The CDR3 here is CSARKWGADYEQYF. The CDR3 nucleotides read TGCAGCGCCCGCAAGTGGGGGGCTGACTACGAGCAGTACTTC.

This clonotype was seen a few times. V usage is TRBV18 and J usage is TRBJ1-1; no reliable D call. Germline V gene lookup returns CDR1 KGHSH and CDR2 LQKENI. The CDR3 contains 16 residues. The V and J ends lost 3 bases and 5 bases respectively, with 19 bases between them. The chain's CDR3 is CASSPGVIMVVTEAFF. The DNA for the CDR3 is TGTGCCAGCTCACCCGGGGTCATTATGGTGGTGACTGAAGCTTTCTTT.

The chain couples TRBV3-1 to TRBJ2-7; TRBD2 might be the D (6 bases). Trimming took 4 bases from V and 6 from J, leaving 13 bases between them. The CDR3 totals 13 residues. The germline V gene has CDR1 LGHDT and CDR2 YNNKEL (reference sequence). DNA for the CDR3: TGTGCCAGCAGCCTTCAAACGGGACTCGAGCAGTACTTC. Its translation is CASSLQTGLEQYF.